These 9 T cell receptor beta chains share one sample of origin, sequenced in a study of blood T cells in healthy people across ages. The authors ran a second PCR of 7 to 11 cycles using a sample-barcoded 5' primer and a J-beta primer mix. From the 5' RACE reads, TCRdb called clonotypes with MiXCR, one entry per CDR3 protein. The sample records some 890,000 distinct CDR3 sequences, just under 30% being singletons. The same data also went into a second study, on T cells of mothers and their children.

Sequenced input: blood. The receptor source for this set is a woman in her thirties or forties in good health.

The CDR3, as DNA: TGCAGTGCTAGTCCCGGGGGACAGGGGGCGCAAATCGATGGCTACACCTTC. It specifies CSASPGGQGAQIDGYTF. The chain has TRBV20-1 and TRBJ1-2; TRBD1 aligns across 12 bases. With V trimmed by 3 bases and J by 6 bases, 14 bases remained unmatched. Germline CDR1 is DFQATT and CDR2 is SNEGSKA (reference sequence). The CDR3 contains 17 residues.

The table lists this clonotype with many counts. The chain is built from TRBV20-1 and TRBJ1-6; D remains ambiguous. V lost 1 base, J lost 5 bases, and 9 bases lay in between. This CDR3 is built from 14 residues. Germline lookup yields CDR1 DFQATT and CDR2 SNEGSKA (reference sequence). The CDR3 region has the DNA TGCAGTGCTAGAGGCAACAGAGATAATTCACCCCTCCACTTT. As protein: CSARGNRDNSPLHF.

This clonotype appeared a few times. CDR3 residues: CASSQDFAGFSTDTQYF. The DNA for the CDR3 is TGTGCCAGCAGCCAAGATTTCGCAGGGTTTAGCACAGATACGCAGTATTTT. This chain connects TRBV3-1 to TRBJ2-3; a weak D match, TRBD1 (5 bases). The CDR3 has 17 amino acids. The V and J ends lost 0 bases and 0 bases respectively, with 13 bases between them. Looked up from germline, CDR1 is LGHDT and CDR2 is YNNKEL (reference sequence).

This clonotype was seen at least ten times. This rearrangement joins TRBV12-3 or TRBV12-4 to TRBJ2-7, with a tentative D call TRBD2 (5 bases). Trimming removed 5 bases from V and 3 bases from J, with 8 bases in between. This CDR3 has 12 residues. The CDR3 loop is CASSPTSYEQYF. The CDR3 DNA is TGTGCCAGCAGTCCAACTAGCTACGAGCAGTACTTC.

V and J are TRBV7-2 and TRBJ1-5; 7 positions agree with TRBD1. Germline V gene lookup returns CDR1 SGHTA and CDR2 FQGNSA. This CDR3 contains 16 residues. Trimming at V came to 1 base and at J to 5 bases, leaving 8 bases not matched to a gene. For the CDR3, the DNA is TGTGCCAGCAGCTTAGGAGGGACAGTTAACTATCAGCCCCAGCATTTT. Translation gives CASSLGGTVNYQPQHF.

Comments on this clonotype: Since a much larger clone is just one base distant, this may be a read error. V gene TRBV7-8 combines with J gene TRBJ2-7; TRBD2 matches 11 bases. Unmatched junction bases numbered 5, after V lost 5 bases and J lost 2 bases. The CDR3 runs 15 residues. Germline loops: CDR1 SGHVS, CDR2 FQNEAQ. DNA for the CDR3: TGTGCCAGCAGCCCGACTAGCGGGGTCCCCTACGAGCAGTACTTC. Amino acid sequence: CASSPTSGVPYEQYF.

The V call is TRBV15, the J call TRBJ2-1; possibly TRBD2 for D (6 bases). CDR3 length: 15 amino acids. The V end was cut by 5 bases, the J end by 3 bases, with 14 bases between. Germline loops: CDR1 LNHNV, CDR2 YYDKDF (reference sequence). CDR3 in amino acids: CATSGVGRDYNEQFF. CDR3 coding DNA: TGTGCCACCAGCGGGGTCGGGCGGGACTACAATGAGCAGTTCTTC.

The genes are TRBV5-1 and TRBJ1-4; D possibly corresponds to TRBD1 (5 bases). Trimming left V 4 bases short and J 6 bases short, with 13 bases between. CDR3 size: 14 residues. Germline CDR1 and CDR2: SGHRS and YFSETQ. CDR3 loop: CASSPGQTYEKLFF. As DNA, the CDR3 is TGCGCCAGCAGCCCTGGACAAACCTATGAAAAACTGTTTTTT.

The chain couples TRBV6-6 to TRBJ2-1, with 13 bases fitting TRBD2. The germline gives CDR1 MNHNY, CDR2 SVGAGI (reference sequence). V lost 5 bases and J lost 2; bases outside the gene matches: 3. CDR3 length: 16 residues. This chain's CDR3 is CASSETSGGTYNEQFF. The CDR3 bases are TGTGCCAGCAGTGAGACTAGCGGGGGGACCTACAATGAGCAGTTCTTC.